Many counts were recorded for the clone carrying this T cell receptor beta chain. As originally analysed: Researchers report that nucleated cell counts were estimated from reference gene primer amplification. Libraries were prepared by immunoSEQ multiplex PCR; TCRdb keeps only in-frame clonotypes and omits some of them. V, J and clone size derive from that table, while D and trimming were established from the DNA sequence. The repertoire holds 250,000 to 400,000 clones, with roughly 88% as singletons. This record comes from a study of blood T cell repertoires in COVID-19. The Seattle site enrolled patients during active infection and followed them longitudinally. Germline V gives CDR1 LGHNA, CDR2 YSLEER. This CDR3 has 17 residues. The J segment lost 7 bases and the V segment lost 1 base, leaving 9 bases of the junction unmatched.

The chain links TRBV4-3 to TRBJ2-7; 14 bases are shared with TRBD2. What was sequenced was peripheral blood. The TCR comes from a woman in her twenties or thirties with COVID-19, enrolled during active disease. Written as DNA, the CDR3 is TGCGCCAGCAGCCAAGGGACTAGCGGGGGGCCGGAGGGGGAGCAGTACTTC. The encoded protein is CASSQGTSGGPEGEQYF.